Presented here are 18 T cell receptor beta chains from one specimen sequenced in a study of control samples from healthy donors and cancer patients. TCRdb's table, derived via immunoSEQ multiplex PCR, lists solely in-frame clones and lacks some. This table holds roughly 80,000 clones, around nine tenths found once. The sample was blood. The source of these receptors is a man aged 50 to 60 in good health.

V is TRBV7-6 and J is TRBJ1-1, with D unresolved. CDR3 length: 14 amino acids. CDR1 is SGHVS and CDR2 is FNYEAQ in the germline V gene. V lost 6 bases and J 4 bases, leaving 15 bases between the germline ends. The CDR3 coding sequence is TGTGCCAGCAGGCGTAGCACTGGGTCCACTGAAGCTTTCTTT. It codes for CASRRSTGSTEAFF.

The chain recombines TRBV7-9 with TRBJ2-3, with 8 bases lining up with TRBD1. The CDR3 spans 15 residues. After removal of 3 bases from V and 6 bases from J, the junction contained 8 bases not matched to a gene. CDR1 SEHNR and CDR2 FQNEAQ come from the germline V gene (reference sequence). This CDR3 reads CASSFPTGVRDTQYF. Written as DNA, the CDR3 is TGTGCCAGCAGCTTCCCGACAGGGGTAAGGGATACGCAGTATTTT. The full variable domain, rest sourced from reference TRBV7-9 and TRBJ2-3, is DTGVSQNPRHKITKRGQNVTFRCDPISEHNRLYWYRQTLGQGPEFLTYFQNEAQLEKSRLLSDRFSAERPKGSFSTLEIQRTEQGDSAMYLCASSFPTGVRDTQYFGPGTRLTVL.

The rearrangement links TRBV24-1 to TRBJ1-2, with D perhaps TRBD1 (5 bases). Per germline, CDR1 KGHDR and CDR2 SFDVKD. The ends were cut back, 0 bases at V and 2 bases at J, with 6 bases in the middle. The CDR3 is 14 amino acids. CDR3 in amino acids: CATSDLHRNYGYTF. In nucleotides, the CDR3 is TGTGCCACCAGTGATTTGCACAGGAACTATGGCTACACCTTC.

The V call is TRBV18, the J call TRBJ2-1; D uncertain. The V end was cut by 3 bases, the J end by 5 bases, with 14 bases between. This CDR3 spans 15 amino acids. CDR1 is KGHSH, CDR2 LQKENI, per germline. For the CDR3, the DNA is TGTGCCAGCTCACCGATTGAAAAGACGAACAATGAGCAGTTCTTC. Its translation is CASSPIEKTNNEQFF.

This clone was seen just once. The V and J genes are TRBV6-5 and TRBJ2-2; D gene unclear. Trimming removed 4 bases from V and 4 bases from J, with 10 bases in between. This CDR3 contains 14 residues. Germline V gene sequence: CDR1 MNHEY, CDR2 SVGAGI. The CDR3 nucleotides are TGTGCCAGCAGTTCTACTCTGGTCACCGGGGAGCTGTTTTTT. This encodes CASSSTLVTGELFF.

The V and J genes are TRBV25-1 and TRBJ2-5, with D possibly TRBD1 on 6 matching bases. V lost 4 bases and J 4 bases, leaving 10 bases between the germline ends. CDR1 MGHDK and CDR2 SYGVNS come from the germline V gene. This CDR3 comprises 13 residues. The CDR3 here is CASSVQGVETQYF. CDR3 in DNA: TGTGCCAGCAGTGTACAGGGTGTAGAGACCCAGTACTTC.

The gene calls are TRBV18 and TRBJ1-6; no reliable D call. This CDR3 is built from 14 residues. V shed 2 bases and J shed 8 bases, with 10 bases lying between them. The germline V gene encodes CDR1 KGHSH and CDR2 LQKENI. CDR3 in amino acids: CASSPDSADSPLHF. The CDR3 bases are TGTGCCAGCTCACCAGACTCAGCGGATTCACCCCTCCACTTT.

J is TRBJ2-5 and V is TRBV11-3; unclear D gene. This CDR3 is 12 amino acids long. Looked up from germline, CDR1 is SGHNT and CDR2 is YENEEA. Trimming removed 5 bases from V and 2 bases from J, with 6 bases in between. This CDR3 is CASSRFQETQYF. Written as DNA, the CDR3 is TGTGCCAGCAGCCGATTTCAAGAGACCCAGTACTTC.

This rearrangement joins TRBV6-5 to TRBJ2-4; 7 positions match TRBD2. There are 15 residues in the CDR3. Germline V gene data show CDR1 as MNHEY and CDR2 as SVGAGI. V shed 4 bases, J shed 6 bases, and the junction held 9 bases outside the gene matches. The CDR3 nucleotides read TGTGCCAGCAGTTTCACCAGCGGGGCTTCAAACATTCAGTACTTC. Its protein product is CASSFTSGASNIQYF.

The rearrangement joins TRBV28 to TRBJ2-3, with 9 bases that match TRBD2. This CDR3 region has 17 residues. Germline V gene sequence: CDR1 MDHEN, CDR2 SYDVKM. With 3 bases clipped from V and 3 bases from J, the junction kept 10 bases outside the gene matches. The DNA for the CDR3 is TGTGCCAGCAGTTTTCCCGCGGGGGGGCCTCTTACAGATACGCAGTATTTT. The encoded protein is CASSFPAGGPLTDTQYF.

The V gene is TRBV14, the J gene TRBJ2-3; D might be TRBD2 (5 bases). Germline V gives CDR1 SGHDN, CDR2 FVKESK. This CDR3 spans 13 amino acids. Trimming left V 4 bases short and J 4 bases short, with 9 bases between. The CDR3 DNA is TGTGCCAGCAGCCCCCACGGGGCAGATACGCAGTATTTT. Encoded protein: CASSPHGADTQYF.

This chain joins TRBV7-9 and TRBJ1-3; 12 bases are shared with TRBD1. This CDR3 contains 18 residues. With 2 bases clipped from V and 4 bases from J, the junction kept 9 bases outside the gene matches. Germline lookup yields CDR1 SEHNR and CDR2 FQNEAQ (reference sequence). In DNA, the CDR3 is TGTGCCAGCAGCTTACCCCGGGACAGGGGGCGAAAAGGAAACACCATATATTTT. It yields the protein CASSLPRDRGRKGNTIYF.

The J gene is TRBJ2-2, the V gene TRBV18; D unresolved. Trimming removed 2 bases at V and 8 bases at J, with 15 bases between. Germline values: CDR1 KGHSH, CDR2 LQKENI. The CDR3 loop spans 15 amino acids. Written as DNA, the CDR3 is TGTGCCAGCTCACCATCTTCGACGGGTTTAGGGGAGCTGTTTTTT. Protein: CASSPSSTGLGELFF.

In DNA form, the CDR3 reads TGTGCCAGCAGTGAGGATCTAGTGACTGAAGCTTTCTTT. Encoded protein: CASSEDLVTEAFF. V is TRBV2 and J is TRBJ1-1; D not certain. The CDR3 runs 13 residues. Germline lookup yields CDR1 SNHLY and CDR2 FYNNEI. V lost 3 bases to trimming and J lost 5 bases, with 10 bases between them. The complete variable domain, with remaining parts taken from reference TRBV2 and TRBJ1-1, reads EPEVTQTPSHQVTQMGQEVILRCVPISNHLYFYWYRQILGQKVEFLVSFYNNEISEKSEIFDDQFSVERPDGSNFTLKIRSTKLEDSAMYFCASSEDLVTEAFFGQGTRLTVV.

The rearrangement links TRBV6-5 to TRBJ1-1; TRBD1 matches 7 bases. J gave up 7 bases and V 5 bases, and 7 bases lay outside the gene matches. CDR1 is MNHEY and CDR2 is SVGAGI in the germline V gene. The CDR3 is made up of 13 amino acids. The CDR3 protein is CASSTPGTVEAFF. The CDR3 DNA is TGTGCCAGCAGTACACCCGGGACAGTTGAAGCTTTCTTT.

The chain recombines TRBV5-1 with TRBJ1-6; the D gene is possibly TRBD1 (6 bases). Trimming pared 6 bases from V and 10 bases from J, leaving 20 bases between. The CDR3 has 15 amino acids. CDR1 SGHRS and CDR2 YFSETQ come from the germline V gene. Written as DNA, the CDR3 is TGCGCCAGCAAGGGGGGCAGAGGGAATGGATCACCCCTCCACTTT. Translation gives CASKGGRGNGSPLHF. Complete variable domain (other parts from reference TRBV5-1 and TRBJ1-6): KAGVTQTPRYLIKTRGQQVTLSCSPISGHRSVSWYQQTPGQGLQFLFEYFSETQRNKGNFPGRFSGRQFSNSRSEMNVSTLELGDSALYLCASKGGRGNGSPLHFGNGTRLTVT.

The genes are TRBV5-1 and TRBJ1-5; D possibly corresponds to TRBD1 (6 bases). The CDR3 contains 14 residues. Per germline, CDR1 SGHRS and CDR2 YFSETQ. With 1 base removed from V and 5 bases from J, the gap between germline ends came to 10 bases. The CDR3 here is CASSLRAGDQPQHF. The DNA of the CDR3 is TGCGCCAGCAGCTTGCGGGCAGGGGATCAGCCCCAGCATTTT.

This sequence joins TRBV30 and TRBJ2-1; TRBD2 matches 15 bases. The CDR3 consists of 20 residues. Trimming at V came to 0 bases and at J to 3 bases, leaving 12 bases not matched to a gene. CDR1 and CDR2 (germline): GTSNPN, SVGIG (reference sequence). The CDR3 coding sequence is TGTGCCTGGAGTGTAAGGGGGCGGACTAGCGGGGGGGCCGGCTACAATGAGCAGTTCTTC. It codes for CAWSVRGRTSGGAGYNEQFF. Looking up the rest from reference TRBV30 and TRBJ2-1 gives the full variable domain: SQTIHQWPATLVQPVGSPLSLECTVEGTSNPNLYWYRQAAGRGLQLLFYSVGIGQISSEVPQNLSASRPQDRQFILSSKKLLLSDSGFYLCAWSVRGRTSGGAGYNEQFFGPGTRLTVL.